This is a list of T cell receptor beta chains from one sample in a study of T-cell reconstitution after alpha-beta-depleted transplantation in children. Each CDR3 protein is one row after TCRdb ran MiXCR on the PCR reads. Of about 900,000 distinct CDR3 sequences in the sample, about 29% were seen once. This sample comprised PBMCs, mostly from graft donor cells, obtained 360 days after TCRalphabeta/CD19-depleted stem cell transplant. Receptor source: a boy under two years old who had a stem cell transplant for SCID, so the T cells may come from the graft donor. The CDR3 runs from the conserved cysteine through the conserved F or W. The D gene is left open where the match is weak. Only part of the rows carry a size: once, few, many, or a class if the clone is expanded.

DNA	CDR3	D	J	V	size
TGCGCCAGCAGGCGCCAGGGGACCTCGGATGAGCAGTTCTTC	CASRRQGTSDEQFF	.	TRBJ2-1	TRBV5-1	.
TGTGCCAGCAGTTTAGGGTCCAGGACGGCTACCGGGGAGCTGTTTTTT	CASSLGSRTATGELFF	.	TRBJ2-2	TRBV12-3/TRBV12-4	once
TGTGCCAGCTCACCAAGGGGACAGGGGGCGTCTGGGGCCAACGTCCTGACTTTC	CASSPRGQGASGANVLTF	TRBD1	TRBJ2-6	TRBV18	few
TGTGCCAGCAGCTTAGCTGGGTACTATGGCTACACCTTC	CASSLAGYYGYTF	.	TRBJ1-2	TRBV7-2	.
TGTGCCAGCTCTCCTCTCATTCGGACTAATGAAAAACTGTTTTTT	CASSPLIRTNEKLFF	.	TRBJ1-4	TRBV18	.
TGTGCCAGCATTCCCTGGGGGGCCAACAATGAGCAGTTCTTC	CASIPWGANNEQFF	.	TRBJ2-1	TRBV12-3/TRBV12-4	few
TGTGCCAGCAGCTTACAGGGTCGGACAGGACCTCGGGACGAGCAGTACTTC	CASSLQGRTGPRDEQYF	TRBD1	TRBJ2-7	TRBV7-2	.
TGTGCCAGCAGCTCACAGGGGAGGCTAGGCACTGAAGCTTTCTTT	CASSSQGRLGTEAFF	TRBD1	TRBJ1-1	TRBV11-1	.
TGCAGTGCTAAGGCGGGGGGGCCAGGGGAGACCCAGTACTTC	CSAKAGGPGETQYF	TRBD2	TRBJ2-5	TRBV20-1	.
TGCGCCAGCAGTCCCGGGACGGCGTCGTTCTCGGGAAACACCATATATTTT	CASSPGTASFSGNTIYF	.	TRBJ1-3	TRBV4-1	.